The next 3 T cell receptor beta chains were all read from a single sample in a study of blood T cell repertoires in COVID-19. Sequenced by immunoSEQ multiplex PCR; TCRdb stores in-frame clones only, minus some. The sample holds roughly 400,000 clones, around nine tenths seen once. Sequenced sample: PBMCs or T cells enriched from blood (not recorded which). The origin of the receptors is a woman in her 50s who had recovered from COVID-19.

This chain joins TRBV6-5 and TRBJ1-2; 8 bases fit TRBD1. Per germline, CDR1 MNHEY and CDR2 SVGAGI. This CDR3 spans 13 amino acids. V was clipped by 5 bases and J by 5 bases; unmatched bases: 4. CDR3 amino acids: CASSPTGEYGYTF. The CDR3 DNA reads TGTGCCAGCAGTCCGACAGGGGAATATGGCTACACCTTC.

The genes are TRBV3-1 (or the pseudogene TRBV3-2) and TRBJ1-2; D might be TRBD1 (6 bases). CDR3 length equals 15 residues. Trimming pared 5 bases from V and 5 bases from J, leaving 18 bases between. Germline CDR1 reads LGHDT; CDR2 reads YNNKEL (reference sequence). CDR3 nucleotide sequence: TGTGCCAGCAGCGAAAAACAACAGGGTTTGTATGGCTACACCTTC. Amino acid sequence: CASSEKQQGLYGYTF.

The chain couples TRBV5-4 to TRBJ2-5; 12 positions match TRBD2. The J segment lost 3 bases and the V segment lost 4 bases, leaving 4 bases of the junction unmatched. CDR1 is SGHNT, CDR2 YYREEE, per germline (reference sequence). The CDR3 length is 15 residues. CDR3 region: CASSPGLAGKETQYF. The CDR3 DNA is TGTGCCAGCAGCCCTGGACTAGCGGGGAAAGAGACCCAGTACTTC.